These 2 T cell receptor beta chains share one sample of origin, sequenced in a study of cytomegalovirus exposure and HLA in healthy donors. Primers: 60 Vbeta forward and 13 Jbeta reverse. Assay: immunoSEQ multiplex PCR; the TCRdb copy retains only in-frame clones and omits some. The sample shows about 94,000 clones, more than 75% of them seen only once. The sequenced sample consisted of PBMCs. All receptors derive from a woman between 55 and 75 years old in good health and CMV-seronegative.

V is TRBV5-6 and J is TRBJ1-1, with D uncertain. The CDR3 length is 14 residues. The germline V and J ends were trimmed by 1 base and 0 bases, with 7 bases remaining between them. Germline V gene data show CDR1 as SGHDT and CDR2 as YYEEEE. CDR3 amino acids: CASSLYTMNTEAFF. The CDR3 DNA follows: TGTGCCAGCAGCTTGTACACGATGAACACTGAAGCTTTCTTT.

The gene calls are TRBV28 and TRBJ2-7, with TRBD1 identical over 9 bases. The CDR3 is 14 residues long. CDR1 and CDR2 (germline): MDHEN, SYDVKM. After removal of 4 bases from V and 5 bases from J, the junction contained 6 bases not matched to a gene. The CDR3 loop is CASSSGQGYHEQYF. The CDR3 DNA sequence: TGTGCCAGCAGTTCGGGACAGGGTTACCACGAGCAGTACTTC.